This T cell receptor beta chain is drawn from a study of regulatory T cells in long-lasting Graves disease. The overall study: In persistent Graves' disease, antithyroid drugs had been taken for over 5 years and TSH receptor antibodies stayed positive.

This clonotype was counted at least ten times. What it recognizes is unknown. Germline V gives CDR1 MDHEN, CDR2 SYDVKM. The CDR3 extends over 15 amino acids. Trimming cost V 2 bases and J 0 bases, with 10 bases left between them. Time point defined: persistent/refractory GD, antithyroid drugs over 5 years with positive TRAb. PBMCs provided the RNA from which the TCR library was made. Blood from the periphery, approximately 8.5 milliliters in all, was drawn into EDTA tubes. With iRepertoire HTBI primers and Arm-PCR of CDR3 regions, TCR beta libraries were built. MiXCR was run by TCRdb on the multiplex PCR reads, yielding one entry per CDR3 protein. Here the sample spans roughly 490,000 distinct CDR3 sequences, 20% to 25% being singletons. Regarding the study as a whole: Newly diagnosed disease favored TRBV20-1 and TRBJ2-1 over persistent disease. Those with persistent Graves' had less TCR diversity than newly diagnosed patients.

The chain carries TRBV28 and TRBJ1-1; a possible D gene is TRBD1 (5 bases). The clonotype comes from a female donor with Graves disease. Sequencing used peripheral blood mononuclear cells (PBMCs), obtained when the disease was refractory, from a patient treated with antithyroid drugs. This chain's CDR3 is CASSLRDPLNTEAFF. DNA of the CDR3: TGTGCCAGCAGTTTAAGGGACCCACTGAACACTGAAGCTTTCTTT.